These 8 T cell receptor beta chains originate from one sample sequenced in a study of cytomegalovirus exposure and HLA in healthy donors. Primers included in the PCR were 60 Vbeta and 13 Jbeta primers. The method was immunoSEQ multiplex PCR; TCRdb's version includes in-frame clones alone and lacks a portion of them. The data contain around 95,000 clones, approximately 80% of them singletons. The sequenced sample consisted of PBMCs. The receptors come from a woman between 35 and 50 years old in good health and CMV-seropositive.

This chain connects TRBV9 to TRBJ2-2; 11 bases match TRBD2. This CDR3 is built from 16 residues. Germline V gene data show CDR1 as SGDLS and CDR2 as YYNGEE. Trimming cost V 4 bases and J 5 bases; bases outside gene matches: 7. The CDR3 sequence: CASSLRLAGRTGELFF. DNA of the CDR3: TGTGCCAGCAGCCTCCGACTAGCGGGAAGGACCGGGGAGCTGTTTTTT.

The chain uses TRBV28 and TRBJ2-5; 8 positions match TRBD2. Trimming removed 1 base from V and 4 bases from J; junction bases left unmatched: 5. The CDR3 covers 15 residues. The germline V gene has CDR1 MDHEN and CDR2 SYDVKM. The CDR3 sequence: CASSLFPGGAETQYF. The CDR3 DNA follows: TGTGCCAGCAGTTTATTTCCGGGAGGGGCAGAGACCCAGTACTTC.

This clone was recorded once. This sequence joins TRBV27 and TRBJ2-1; TRBD1 is a possible D gene (5 bases). V lost 5 bases and J 4 bases, leaving 18 bases between the germline ends. This CDR3 has 16 residues. Germline V gene lookup returns CDR1 MNHEY and CDR2 SMNVEV (reference sequence). Here the CDR3 reads CASSLTGMGEYNEQFF. In DNA, the CDR3 is TGTGCCAGCAGTCTAACAGGTATGGGCGAATACAATGAGCAGTTCTTC.

This chain uses TRBV19 with TRBJ2-1; D unresolved. CDR3 size: 15 residues. V was cut by 3 bases and J by 6 bases, with 15 bases left in between. Germline loops: CDR1 LNHDA, CDR2 SQIVND (reference sequence). This chain's CDR3 is CASSMVLLLLNEQFF. CDR3 sequence (DNA): TGTGCCAGTAGTATGGTTTTATTACTACTCAATGAGCAGTTCTTC. Using reference TRBV19 and TRBJ2-1 for the parts outside the CDR3, the full variable domain is DGGITQSPKYLFRKEGQNVTLSCEQNLNHDAMYWYRQDPGQGLRLIYYSQIVNDFQKGDIAEGYSVSREKKESFPLTVTSAQKNPTAFYLCASSMVLLLLNEQFFGPGTRLTVL.

CDR3 sequence reads: CASSLDQINNEQFF. Here the CDR3 DNA reads TGTGCCAGCAGCTTGGATCAGATAAACAATGAGCAGTTCTTC. V is TRBV5-4 and J is TRBJ2-1; the D is unclear. CDR3 length: 14 amino acids. V was trimmed by 0 bases and J by 5 bases, leaving 9 bases between them. The germline V gene has CDR1 SGHNT and CDR2 YYREEE (reference sequence).

This chain links TRBV30 with TRBJ2-7, with D possibly being TRBD2 (5 bases). This CDR3 is 13 amino acids long. Germline CDR1 GTSNPN, CDR2 SVGIG (reference sequence). Trimming stripped 6 bases from V and 2 bases from J, with 14 bases between. As DNA, the CDR3 is TGTGCCTGTCTACGGGATCCCACCTACGAGCAGTACTTC. This codes for CACLRDPTYEQYF.

The genes are TRBV27 and TRBJ2-7, with 7 bases identical to TRBD1. V dropped 3 bases and J dropped 3; count of bases not matched to a gene: 8. This CDR3 is built from 15 residues. In germline, CDR1 is MNHEY, CDR2 SMNVEV (reference sequence). DNA for the CDR3: TGTGCCAGCAGTTTGACCGTAGGGACAGACTACGAGCAGTACTTC. As protein: CASSLTVGTDYEQYF.

The V and J genes are TRBV10-1 and TRBJ2-7; 14 bases fit TRBD2. Germline lookup yields CDR1 WNHNN and CDR2 SYGVQD (reference sequence). J gave up 3 bases and V 6 bases, and 4 bases lay outside the gene matches. The CDR3 is 15 amino acids. The CDR3 nucleotides read TGCGCCAGCAGCCTCGGACTAGCGGGGGGCTACGAGCAGTACTTC. Its protein is CASSLGLAGGYEQYF.